This TCR beta chain is from a study of cytomegalovirus exposure and HLA in healthy donors. Study-wide background: Previous work identified 120 million or so unique TCR beta sequences from approximately 190 million T cells.

Whole-study results and caveats: Indistinguishable V segments, including TRBV6-2 and TRBV6-3, were excluded. Roughly even sequencing depth across donors was the assumption behind the presence/absence analyses.

Comment on this clone: Antigen unknown.

Use of 60 Vbeta and 13 Jbeta primers characterized the PCR. As originally analysed: A later analysis tallied some 84 million unique TCR beta chains, 9.5 million to 14 million of them shared. The data were produced by immunoSEQ multiplex PCR, yet TCRdb's version contains in-frame clones alone and is incomplete. V, J and clone size reflect that table, while D and trimming were determined from the DNA. The sample consists of 250,000 to 350,000 clones, about nine tenths of them appearing once. V gave up 7 bases and J gave up 3 bases, with 14 bases separating them. Germline V lookup: CDR1 SQVTM, CDR2 ANQGSEA. This CDR3 comprises 13 residues.

This rearrangement joins TRBV29-1 to TRBJ2-3, with D maybe TRBD2 (5 bases). This sequence was found in a man aged 40-50 years in good health and CMV-seropositive. Input material: PBMCs. The DNA of the CDR3 is TGCAGCGGGCGGCAGTCGGGAACAGATACGCAGTATTTT. Protein product: CSGRQSGTDTQYF.